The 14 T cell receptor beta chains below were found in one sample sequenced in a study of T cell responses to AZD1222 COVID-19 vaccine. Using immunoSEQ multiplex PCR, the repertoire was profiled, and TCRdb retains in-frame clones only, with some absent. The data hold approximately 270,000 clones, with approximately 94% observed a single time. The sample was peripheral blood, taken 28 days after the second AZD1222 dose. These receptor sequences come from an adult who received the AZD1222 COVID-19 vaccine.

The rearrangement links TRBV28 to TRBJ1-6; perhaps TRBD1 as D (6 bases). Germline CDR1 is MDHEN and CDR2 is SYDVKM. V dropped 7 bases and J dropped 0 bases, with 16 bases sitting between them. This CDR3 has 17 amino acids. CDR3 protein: CASKGGQGSSYNSPLHF. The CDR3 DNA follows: TGTGCCAGCAAAGGGGGTCAGGGGAGCTCCTATAATTCACCCCTCCACTTT.

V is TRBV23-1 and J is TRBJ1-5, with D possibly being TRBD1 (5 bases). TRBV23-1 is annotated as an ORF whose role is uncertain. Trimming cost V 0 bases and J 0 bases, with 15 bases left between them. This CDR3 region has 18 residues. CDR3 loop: CASSQSLRGRDSNQPQHF. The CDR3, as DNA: TGCGCCAGCAGTCAATCCTTAAGGGGTCGAGATAGCAATCAGCCCCAGCATTTT.

CDR3 amino acids: CASSPGQINTGELFF. The CDR3 DNA sequence: TGCGCCAGCAGTCCGGGACAGATAAACACCGGGGAGCTGTTTTTT. This rearrangement joins TRBV5-1 to TRBJ2-2, with 7 nucleotides matching TRBD1. V gave up 5 bases and J gave up 2 bases; unmatched junction bases: 6. The CDR3 spans 15 residues. CDR1 and CDR2 (germline): SGHRS, YFSETQ.

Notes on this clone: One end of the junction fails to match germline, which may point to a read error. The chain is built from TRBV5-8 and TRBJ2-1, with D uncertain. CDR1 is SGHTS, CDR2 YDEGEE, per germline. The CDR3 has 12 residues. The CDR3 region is CVSSLTRDEQFF. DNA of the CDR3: TGTGTCAGCAGCCTCACCAGAGATGAGCAGTTCTTC.

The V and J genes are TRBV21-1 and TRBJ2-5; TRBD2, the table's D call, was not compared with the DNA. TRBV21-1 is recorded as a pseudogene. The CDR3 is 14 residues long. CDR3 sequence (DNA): TGTGCCAGCAGCCCGCGAGTCTCCCAAGAGACCCAGTACTTC. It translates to CASSPRVSQETQYF.

CDR3 amino acids: CASSWTGGGNTEAFF. As DNA, the CDR3 is TGCGCCAGCAGCTGGACAGGCGGGGGGAACACTGAAGCTTTCTTT. This sequence joins TRBV5-1 and TRBJ1-1, with 7 positions matching TRBD1. Germline V gene lookup returns CDR1 SGHRS and CDR2 YFSETQ. The CDR3 consists of 15 residues. The J segment lost 1 base and the V segment lost 3 bases, leaving 6 bases of the junction unmatched.

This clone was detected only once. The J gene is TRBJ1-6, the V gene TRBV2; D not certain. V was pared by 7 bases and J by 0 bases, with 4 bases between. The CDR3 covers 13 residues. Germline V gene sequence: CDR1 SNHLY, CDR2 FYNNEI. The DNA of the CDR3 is TGTGCCAGCACTAGCTCCTATAATTCACCCCTCCACTTT. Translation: CASTSSYNSPLHF. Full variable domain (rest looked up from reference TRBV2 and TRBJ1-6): EPEVTQTPSHQVTQMGQEVILRCVPISNHLYFYWYRQILGQKVEFLVSFYNNEISEKSEIFDDQFSVERPDGSNFTLKIRSTKLEDSAMYFCASTSSYNSPLHFGNGTRLTVT.

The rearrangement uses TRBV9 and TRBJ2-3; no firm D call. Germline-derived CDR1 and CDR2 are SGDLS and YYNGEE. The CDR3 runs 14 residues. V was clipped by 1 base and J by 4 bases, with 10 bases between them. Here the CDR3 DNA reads TGTGCCAGCAGCGTAACAGACCTTCCAGATACGCAGTATTTT. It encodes CASSVTDLPDTQYF.

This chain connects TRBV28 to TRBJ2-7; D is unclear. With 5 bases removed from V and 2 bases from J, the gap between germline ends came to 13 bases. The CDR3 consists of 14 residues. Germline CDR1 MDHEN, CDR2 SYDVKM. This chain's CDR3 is CASSADGFTYEQYF. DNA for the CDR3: TGTGCCAGCAGTGCAGACGGGTTTACCTACGAGCAGTACTTC.

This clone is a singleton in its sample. The CDR3 reads CASSLEGASQPQHF. CDR3 nucleotide sequence: TGTGCCAGCAGCTTAGAGGGGGCAAGTCAGCCCCAGCATTTT. This sequence joins TRBV7-2 and TRBJ1-5, with 7 bases that match TRBD1. CDR1 is SGHTA, CDR2 FQGNSA, per germline. The junction had 3 bases not matched to a gene; V was cut back by 1 base and J by 6 bases. CDR3 length: 14 amino acids.

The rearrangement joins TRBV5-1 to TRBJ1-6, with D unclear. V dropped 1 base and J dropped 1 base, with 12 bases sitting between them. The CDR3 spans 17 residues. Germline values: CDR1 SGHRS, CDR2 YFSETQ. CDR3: CASSLSAQGSYNSPLHF. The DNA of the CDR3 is TGCGCCAGCAGCTTGTCCGCCCAAGGGTCCTATAATTCACCCCTCCACTTT.

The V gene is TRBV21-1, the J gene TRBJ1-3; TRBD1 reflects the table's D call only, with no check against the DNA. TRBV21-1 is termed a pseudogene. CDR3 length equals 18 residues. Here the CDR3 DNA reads TGTGCCAGCACCCGGGACAGGGGCGGGACAAACTCTGGAAACACCATATATTTT. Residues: CASTRDRGGTNSGNTIYF.

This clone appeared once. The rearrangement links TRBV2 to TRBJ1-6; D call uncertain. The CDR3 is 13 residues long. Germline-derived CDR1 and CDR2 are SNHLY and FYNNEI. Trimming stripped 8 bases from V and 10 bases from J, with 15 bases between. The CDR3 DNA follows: TGTGCCAGCGGTTACGGCCGGAACTCACCCCTCCACTTT. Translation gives CASGYGRNSPLHF.

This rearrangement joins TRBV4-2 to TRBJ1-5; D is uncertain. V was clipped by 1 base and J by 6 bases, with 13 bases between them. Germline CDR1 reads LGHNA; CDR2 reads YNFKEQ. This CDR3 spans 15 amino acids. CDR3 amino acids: CASSQVSQLGQPQHF. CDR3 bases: TGTGCCAGCAGCCAAGTATCCCAGCTCGGTCAGCCCCAGCATTTT.